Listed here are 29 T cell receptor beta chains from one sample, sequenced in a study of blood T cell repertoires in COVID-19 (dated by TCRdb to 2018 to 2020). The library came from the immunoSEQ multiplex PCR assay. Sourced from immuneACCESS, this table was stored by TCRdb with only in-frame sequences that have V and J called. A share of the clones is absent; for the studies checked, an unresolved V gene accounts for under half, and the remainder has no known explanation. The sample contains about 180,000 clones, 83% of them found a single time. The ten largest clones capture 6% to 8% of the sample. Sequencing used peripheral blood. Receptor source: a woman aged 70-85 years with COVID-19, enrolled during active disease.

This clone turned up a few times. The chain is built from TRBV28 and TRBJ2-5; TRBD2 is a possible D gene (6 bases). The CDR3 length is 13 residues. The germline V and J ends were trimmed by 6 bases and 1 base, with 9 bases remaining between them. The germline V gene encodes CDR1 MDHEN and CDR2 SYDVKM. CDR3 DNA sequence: TGTGCCAGCAGCCCCGGGGGCCAAGAGACCCAGTACTTC. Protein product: CASSPGGQETQYF.

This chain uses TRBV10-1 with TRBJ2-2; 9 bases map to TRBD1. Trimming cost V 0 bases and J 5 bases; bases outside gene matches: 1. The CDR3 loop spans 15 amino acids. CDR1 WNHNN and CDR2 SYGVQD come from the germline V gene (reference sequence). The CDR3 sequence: CASSESGQGTGELFF. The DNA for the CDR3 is TGCGCCAGCAGTGAGTCGGGACAGGGTACCGGGGAGCTGTTTTTT.

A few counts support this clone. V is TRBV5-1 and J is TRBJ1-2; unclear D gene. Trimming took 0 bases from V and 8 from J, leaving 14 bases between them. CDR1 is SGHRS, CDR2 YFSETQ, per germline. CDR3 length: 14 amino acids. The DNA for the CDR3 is TGCGCCAGCAGCTTGGACCCGCTGACTGGCGGCTACACCTTC. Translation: CASSLDPLTGGYTF. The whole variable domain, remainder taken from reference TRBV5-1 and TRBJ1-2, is KAGVTQTPRYLIKTRGQQVTLSCSPISGHRSVSWYQQTPGQGLQFLFEYFSETQRNKGNFPGRFSGRQFSNSRSEMNVSTLELGDSALYLCASSLDPLTGGYTFGSGTRLTVV.

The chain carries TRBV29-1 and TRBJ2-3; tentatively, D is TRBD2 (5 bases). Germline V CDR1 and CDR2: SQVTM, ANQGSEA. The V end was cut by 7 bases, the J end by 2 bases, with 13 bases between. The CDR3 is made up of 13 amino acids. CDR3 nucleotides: TGCAGCGACTCCAGCGGATTCACAGATACGCAGTATTTT. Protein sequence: CSDSSGFTDTQYF.

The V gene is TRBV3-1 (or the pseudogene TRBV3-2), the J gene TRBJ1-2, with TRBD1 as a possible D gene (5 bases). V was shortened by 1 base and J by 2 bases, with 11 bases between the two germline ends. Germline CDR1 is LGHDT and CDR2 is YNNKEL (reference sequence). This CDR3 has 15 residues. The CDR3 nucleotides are TGTGCCAGCAGCCAAGGATTTCGGGGGAACTATGGCTACACCTTC. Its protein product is CASSQGFRGNYGYTF.

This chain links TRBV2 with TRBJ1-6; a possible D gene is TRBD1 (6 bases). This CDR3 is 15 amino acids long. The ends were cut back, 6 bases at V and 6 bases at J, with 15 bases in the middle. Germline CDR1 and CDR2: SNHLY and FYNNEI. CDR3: CASSEQRGGNSPLHF. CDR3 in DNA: TGTGCCAGCAGCGAGCAGAGAGGGGGTAATTCACCCCTCCACTTT.

The CDR3 coding sequence is TGTGCCAGCAGCGTAGTGACTAGCGGGAGACATGAGCAGTTCTTC. Its translation: CASSVVTSGRHEQFF. The chain employs TRBV9 and TRBJ2-1; 12 nucleotides match TRBD2. The CDR3 has 15 amino acids. Germline trimming cut 0 bases from V and 8 bases from J; bases unmatched to any gene: 3. Germline CDR1 and CDR2: SGDLS and YYNGEE. The full variable domain, with the rest looked up from reference TRBV9 and TRBJ2-1, is DSGVTQTPKHLITATGQRVTLRCSPRSGDLSVYWYQQSLDQGLQFLIQYYNGEERAKGNILERFSAQQFPDLHSELNLSSLELGDSALYFCASSVVTSGRHEQFFGPGTRLTVL.

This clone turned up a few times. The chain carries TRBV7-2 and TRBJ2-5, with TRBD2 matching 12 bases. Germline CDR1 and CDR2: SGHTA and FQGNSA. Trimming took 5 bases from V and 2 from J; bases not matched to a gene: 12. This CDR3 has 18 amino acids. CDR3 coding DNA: TGTGCCAGCAGCCGGACGACTAGCGGGAGAGGAGGGCAAGAGACCCAGTACTTC. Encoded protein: CASSRTTSGRGGQETQYF.

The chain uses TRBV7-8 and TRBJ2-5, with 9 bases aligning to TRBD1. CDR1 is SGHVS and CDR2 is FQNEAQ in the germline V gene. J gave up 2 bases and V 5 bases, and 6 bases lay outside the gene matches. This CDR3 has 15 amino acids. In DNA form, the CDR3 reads TGTGCCAGCAGCGCGGACAGGGGTAGGCAAGAGACCCAGTACTTC. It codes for CASSADRGRQETQYF.

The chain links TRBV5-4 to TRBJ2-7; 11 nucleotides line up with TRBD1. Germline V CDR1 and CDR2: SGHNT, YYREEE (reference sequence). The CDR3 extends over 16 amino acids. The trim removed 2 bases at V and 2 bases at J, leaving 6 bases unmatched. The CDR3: CASSFGGQGAPYEQYF. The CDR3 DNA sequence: TGTGCCAGCAGCTTTGGTGGACAGGGGGCGCCCTACGAGCAGTACTTC.

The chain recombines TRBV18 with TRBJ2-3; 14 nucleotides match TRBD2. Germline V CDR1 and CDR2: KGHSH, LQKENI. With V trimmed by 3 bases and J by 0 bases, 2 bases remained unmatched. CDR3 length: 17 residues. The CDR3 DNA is TGTGCCAGCTCACCTGGACTAGCGGGAGGTAGCACAGATACGCAGTATTTT. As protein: CASSPGLAGGSTDTQYF.

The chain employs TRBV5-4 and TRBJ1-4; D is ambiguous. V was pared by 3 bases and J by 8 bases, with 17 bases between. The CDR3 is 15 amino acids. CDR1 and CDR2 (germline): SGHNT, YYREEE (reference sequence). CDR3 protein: CASSSLTPTGEKLFF. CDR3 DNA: TGTGCCAGCAGCTCACTGACCCCTACGGGGGAAAAACTGTTTTTT.

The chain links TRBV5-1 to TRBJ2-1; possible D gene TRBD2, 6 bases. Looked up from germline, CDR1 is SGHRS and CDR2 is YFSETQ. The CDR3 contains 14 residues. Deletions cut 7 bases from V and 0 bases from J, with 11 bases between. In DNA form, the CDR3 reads TGCGCCAGCGGCGGAGGGAGCTCCTACAATGAGCAGTTCTTC. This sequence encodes CASGGGSSYNEQFF.

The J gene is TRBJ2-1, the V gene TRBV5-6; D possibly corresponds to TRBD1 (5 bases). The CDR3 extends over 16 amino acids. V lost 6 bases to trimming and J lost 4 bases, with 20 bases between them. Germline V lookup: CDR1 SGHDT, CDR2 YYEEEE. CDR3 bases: TGTGCCAGCACCACGGCCACTGGCAGGGCATACAATGAGCAGTTCTTC. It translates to CASTTATGRAYNEQFF.

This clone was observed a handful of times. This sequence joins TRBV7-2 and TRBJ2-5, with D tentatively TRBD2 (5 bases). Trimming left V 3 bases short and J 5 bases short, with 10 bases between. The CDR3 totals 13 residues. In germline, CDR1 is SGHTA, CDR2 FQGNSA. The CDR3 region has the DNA TGTGCCAGCAGCTTGGCTAGCTGGGAGACCCAGTACTTC. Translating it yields CASSLASWETQYF.

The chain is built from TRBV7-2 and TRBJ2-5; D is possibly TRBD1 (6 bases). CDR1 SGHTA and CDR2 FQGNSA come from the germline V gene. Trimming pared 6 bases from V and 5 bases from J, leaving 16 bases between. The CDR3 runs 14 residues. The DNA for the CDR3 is TGTGCCAGCAGTCCGAACCAGGGGCGGGAGACCCAGTACTTC. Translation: CASSPNQGRETQYF.

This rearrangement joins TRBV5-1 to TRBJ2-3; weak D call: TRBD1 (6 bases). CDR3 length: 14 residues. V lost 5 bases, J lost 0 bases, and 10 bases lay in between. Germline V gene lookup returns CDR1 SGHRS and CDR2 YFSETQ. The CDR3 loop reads CASSGGPSTDTQYF. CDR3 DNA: TGCGCCAGCAGTGGGGGCCCTAGCACAGATACGCAGTATTTT.

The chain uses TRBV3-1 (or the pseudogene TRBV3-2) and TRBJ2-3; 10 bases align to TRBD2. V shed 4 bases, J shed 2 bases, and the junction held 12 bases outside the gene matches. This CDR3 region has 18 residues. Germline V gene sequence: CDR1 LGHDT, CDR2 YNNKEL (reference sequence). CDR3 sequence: CASSLWLAGERYTDTQYF. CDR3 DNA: TGTGCCAGCAGCCTTTGGCTAGCGGGAGAACGTTACACAGATACGCAGTATTTT.

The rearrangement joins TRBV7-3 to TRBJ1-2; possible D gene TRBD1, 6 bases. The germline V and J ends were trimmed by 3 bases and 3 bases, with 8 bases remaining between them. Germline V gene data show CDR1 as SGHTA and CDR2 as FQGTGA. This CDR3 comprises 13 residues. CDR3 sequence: CASSLDRYYGYTF. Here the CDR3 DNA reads TGTGCCAGCAGCTTGGACAGATACTATGGCTACACCTTC.

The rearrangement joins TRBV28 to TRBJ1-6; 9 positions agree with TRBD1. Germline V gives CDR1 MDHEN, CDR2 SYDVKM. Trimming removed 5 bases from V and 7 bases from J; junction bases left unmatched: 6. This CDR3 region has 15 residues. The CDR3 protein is CASSGTGGKNSPLHF. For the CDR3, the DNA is TGTGCCAGCAGTGGTACAGGGGGCAAGAATTCACCCCTCCACTTT. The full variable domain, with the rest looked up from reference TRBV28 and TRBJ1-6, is DVKVTQSSRYLVKRTGEKVFLECVQDMDHENMFWYRQDPGLGLRLIYFSYDVKMKEKGDIPEGYSVSREKKERFSLILESASTNQTSMYLCASSGTGGKNSPLHFGNGTRLTVT.

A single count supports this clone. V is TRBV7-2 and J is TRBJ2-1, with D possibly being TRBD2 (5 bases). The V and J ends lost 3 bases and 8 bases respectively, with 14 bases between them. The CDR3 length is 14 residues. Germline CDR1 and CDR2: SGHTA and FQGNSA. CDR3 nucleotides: TGTGCCAGCAGCTTCGCTAAGGGAGTCGATGAGCAGTTCTTC. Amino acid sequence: CASSFAKGVDEQFF.

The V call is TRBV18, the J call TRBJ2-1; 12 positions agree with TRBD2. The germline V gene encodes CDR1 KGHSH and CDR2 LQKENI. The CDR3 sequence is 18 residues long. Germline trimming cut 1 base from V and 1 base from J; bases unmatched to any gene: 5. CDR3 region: CASSPRPGTSGSYNEQFF. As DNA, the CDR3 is TGTGCCAGCTCACCACGACCTGGGACTAGCGGGTCCTACAATGAGCAGTTCTTC.

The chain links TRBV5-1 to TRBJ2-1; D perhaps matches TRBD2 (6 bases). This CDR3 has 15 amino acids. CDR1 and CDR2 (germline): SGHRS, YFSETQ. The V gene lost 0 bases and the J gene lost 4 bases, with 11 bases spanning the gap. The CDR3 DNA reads TGCGCCAGCAGCTTGGGGACTAACCAATACAATGAGCAGTTCTTC. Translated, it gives CASSLGTNQYNEQFF.

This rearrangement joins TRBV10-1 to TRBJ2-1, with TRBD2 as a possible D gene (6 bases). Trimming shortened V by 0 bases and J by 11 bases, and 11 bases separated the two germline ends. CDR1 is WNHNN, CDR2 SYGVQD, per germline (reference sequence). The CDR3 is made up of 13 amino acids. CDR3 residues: CASSESGGSKQFF. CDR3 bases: TGCGCCAGCAGTGAGTCCGGGGGTTCCAAGCAGTTCTTC.

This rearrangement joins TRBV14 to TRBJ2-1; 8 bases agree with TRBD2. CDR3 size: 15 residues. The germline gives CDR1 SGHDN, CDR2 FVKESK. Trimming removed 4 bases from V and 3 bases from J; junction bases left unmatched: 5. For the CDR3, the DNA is TGTGCCAGCAGCCTAGATAGCGGGAACTACAATGAGCAGTTCTTC. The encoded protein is CASSLDSGNYNEQFF.

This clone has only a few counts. CDR3 coding DNA: TGCGCCAGCAGCCCCCTGGGGGGCGGGAGTGGTGCAGATACGCAGTATTTT. Its translation is CASSPLGGGSGADTQYF. The V and J genes are TRBV4-1 and TRBJ2-3, with a tentative D call TRBD2 (7 bases). The CDR3 length is 17 residues. In germline, CDR1 is MGHRA, CDR2 YSYEKL. V gave up 4 bases and J gave up 4 bases, with 21 bases separating them.

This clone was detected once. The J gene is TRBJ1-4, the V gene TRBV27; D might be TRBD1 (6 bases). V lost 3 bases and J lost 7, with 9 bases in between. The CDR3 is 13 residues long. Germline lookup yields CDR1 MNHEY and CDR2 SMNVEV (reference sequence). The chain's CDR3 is CASSLAGAEKLFF. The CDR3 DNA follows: TGTGCCAGCAGTTTGGCAGGGGCTGAAAAACTGTTTTTT.

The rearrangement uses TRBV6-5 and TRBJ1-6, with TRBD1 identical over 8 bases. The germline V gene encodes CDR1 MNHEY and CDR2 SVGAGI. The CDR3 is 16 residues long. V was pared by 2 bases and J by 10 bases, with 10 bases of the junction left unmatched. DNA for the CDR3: TGTGCCAGCAGTTACACGGGACAGGCGGCCCCGTCACCCCTCCACTTT. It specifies CASSYTGQAAPSPLHF.

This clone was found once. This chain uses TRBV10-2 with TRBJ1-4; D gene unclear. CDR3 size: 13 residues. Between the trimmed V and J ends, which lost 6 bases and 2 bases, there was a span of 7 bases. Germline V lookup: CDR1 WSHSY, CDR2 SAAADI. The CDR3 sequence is CASSGFTNEKLFF. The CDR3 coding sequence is TGCGCCAGCAGCGGGTTCACTAATGAAAAACTGTTTTTT.